This TCR beta chain derives from a study of T cells in localized non-small cell lung cancer. Study results and caveats: The study linked higher blood T cell density to longer overall survival.

As to this clone: Its target is unknown.

Assay: immunoSEQ multiplex PCR; the TCRdb copy retains only in-frame clones and omits some. The data hold 55,000 to 80,000 clones, with 70% to 90% observed a single time. The V gene's germline CDR1 is MNHEY and CDR2 SVGAGI. V was shortened by 0 bases and J by 8 bases, with 10 bases between the two germline ends. The CDR3 has 14 amino acids. The sequences come from peripheral blood, collected before any cancer treatment. The origin of this receptor is an older female donor with stage I lung adenocarcinoma. The chain couples TRBV6-5 to TRBJ1-4; possibly TRBD1 for D (5 bases). CDR3 DNA: TGTGCCAGCAGTTACTCTGCGGGGCGGGAAAAACTGTTTTTT. Residues: CASSYSAGREKLFF.